This T cell receptor (beta chain) is drawn from a study of cytomegalovirus exposure and HLA in healthy donors. Comments on this clone: Its cognate antigen is unknown.

Whole-study results and caveats: Under in vitro conditions, a few CMV-associated chains were confirmed as specific for CMV antigens. It was found in a later analysis that first-cohort TCR clusters tended to co-occur in the 130 or so validation repertoires.

The method was immunoSEQ multiplex PCR; TCRdb's version includes in-frame clones alone and lacks a portion of them. The sample yields approximately 200,000 clones, roughly 84% seen once. This CDR3 spans 13 amino acids. CDR1 is MGHRA, CDR2 YSYEKL, per germline. The V and J ends lost 5 bases and 4 bases respectively, with 9 bases between them. The chain uses TRBV4-1 and TRBJ2-1; maybe TRBD1 (5 bases). The clonotype was recovered from a young woman in good health and CMV-seropositive. Material for sequencing was PBMCs. Here the CDR3 DNA reads TGCGCCAGCAGCGACCGGACATACAATGAGCAGTTCTTC. Its protein product is CASSDRTYNEQFF.